A single sample gave rise to the 5 T cell receptor beta chains below, sequenced in a study of shared clonotypes between healthy human individuals. Clones were read by immunoSEQ multiplex PCR, and TCRdb kept only the in-frame ones, dropping some. The sample records some 2,400,000 clones, almost 96% being singletons. Sequenced material: naive CD4+ T cells sorted from blood. Regarding subset: CD45RA+ positively selected. Receptors were obtained from a man aged 18 to 35 in good health.

The rearrangement joins TRBV27 to TRBJ1-5; TRBD1 aligns across 7 bases. Germline CDR1 is MNHEY and CDR2 is SMNVEV (reference sequence). This CDR3 spans 15 amino acids. V dropped 3 bases and J dropped 0; count of bases not matched to a gene: 2. The CDR3 nucleotides read TGTGCCAGCAGTTTGGGACAGTATAGCAATCAGCCCCAGCATTTT. The encoded protein is CASSLGQYSNQPQHF.

CDR3 in DNA: TGTGCCAGCAGCCCGCGGGACAGTCCCTCCTACGAGCAGTACTTC. Translated: CASSPRDSPSYEQYF. This rearrangement joins TRBV7-9 to TRBJ2-7, with D possibly matching TRBD1 (7 bases). CDR1 and CDR2 from the germline V gene are SEHNR and FQNEAQ (reference sequence). V was pared by 5 bases and J by 0 bases, with 14 bases between. This CDR3 region has 15 residues.

This clone was recorded once. This rearrangement joins TRBV5-4 to TRBJ1-6; the D gene is possibly TRBD1 (6 bases). V was trimmed by 1 base and J by 10 bases, leaving 18 bases between them. Germline CDR1 reads SGHNT; CDR2 reads YYREEE (reference sequence). This CDR3 has 16 residues. DNA for the CDR3: TGTGCCAGCAGCTTGACTTCGGGGGGCTCCTGGTCACCCCTCCACTTT. Protein product: CASSLTSGGSWSPLHF.

The V gene is TRBV5-8, the J gene TRBJ2-3; D gene ambiguous. CDR1 SGHTS and CDR2 YDEGEE come from the germline V gene. CDR3 length equals 11 residues. Trimming cost V 3 bases and J 7 bases, with 6 bases left between them. CDR3 protein: CASSSSNTQYF. CDR3 DNA: TGTGCCAGCAGCTCTTCGAATACGCAGTATTTT.

This chain links TRBV18 with TRBJ2-7; D is perhaps TRBD1 (5 bases). The germline gives CDR1 KGHSH, CDR2 LQKENI. V dropped 6 bases and J dropped 7 bases, with 16 bases sitting between them. This CDR3 is 13 amino acids long. Written as DNA, the CDR3 is TGTGCCAGCTCCGCTGGACAAGGCGAGGAGCAGTACTTC. This encodes CASSAGQGEEQYF.